This T cell receptor beta chain stems from a study of T cell responses to AZD1222 COVID-19 vaccine. V lost 6 bases, J lost 7 bases, and 14 bases stayed unmatched. The germline V gene encodes CDR1 MNHEY and CDR2 SVGAGI. The length of the CDR3 is 15 residues. Using immunoSEQ multiplex PCR, the repertoire was profiled, and TCRdb retains in-frame clones only, with some absent. The data hold 80,000 to 100,000 clones, with 75% to 90% observed a single time. Sample: peripheral blood, taken 28 days after the second AZD1222 dose. The chain employs TRBV6-5 and TRBJ1-1, with 7 bases fitting TRBD1. This TCR came from an adult who received the AZD1222 COVID-19 vaccine. CDR3 region: CASSQFSTGSLEAFF. Written as DNA, the CDR3 is TGTGCCAGCAGCCAATTTTCGACAGGGAGCCTTGAAGCTTTCTTT.